Here is one TCR beta chain with its context. Its antigen has not been determined. Qualities for individual bases were not recorded, and no much larger clone is one base off. TCRbeta CDR3 regions were amplified from genomic DNA by means of the immunoSEQ Assay, a bias-controlled multiplex PCR. Per the original workflow: Nucleated cell counts per sample were estimated from amplification of reference gene primers within the assay. Sequence reads were collapsed and filtered to measure the absolute abundance of every unique TCRbeta CDR3 rearrangement. For each sample, productive Simpson clonality was calculated by taking the square root of Simpson's diversity index across productive rearrangements. TCRdb mirrors the immuneACCESS table, restricted to in-frame sequences. Some clones are absent from its copies; in checked studies, under half trace to an unresolved V gene, and the reason for the others is unknown. V, J and clone size are those of that table, while D and trimming were read from the DNA. The sample profile shows 310,000 or so clones; approximately 84% of them were found once. 2% to 2.5% of the sample goes to the ten largest clones.

This record belongs to a study of blood T cell repertoires in COVID-19 (TCRdb year 2020). A note on the overall study: The collaborator samples originated in the United States, Italy and Spain and spanned the acute and convalescent phases of COVID-19. HLA class I and class II types, where available, came from metadata supplied by the sample provider rather than from assay-based typing. A freely available public database, intended as a resource for researchers studying the immune response to SARS-CoV-2, is where the repertoires were released. The sample metadata nearly always contained a de-identified subject ID, COVID-19 status, age in years and sex. Samples came from the ongoing ImmuneRACE study (first 160 participants) plus 1,254 subjects from 6 global collaborators. The prospective study material was composed of cDNA or gDNA derived from T cells, B-cell-depleted T cells, or PBMCs. Subjects who had been exposed to COVID-19, were actively infected with it, or had recovered from it provided the deeply sampled blood TCRbeta repertoires that made up the dataset. What the research found in general, with its limitations: The amount of clinical and demographic metadata varied by source and participant and was provided uncurated.

V is cut back by 5 bases and J by 5 bases, with 16 bases in the junction unmatched. The CDR3 sequence holds 17 residues, the cysteine and phenylalanine included. The sequence is cut down to CDR3 DNA, 51 bases in frame from base 1. CDR1 is given as SGHTA and CDR2 as FQGNSA, both from the germline V gene. Another Seattle source contributed samples from volunteer blood donors who had recovered from COVID-19. Collaborating institutions collected whole blood in K2EDTA tubes following their own protocols. For TCRbeta analysis, collaborators shipped samples in one of three forms: frozen whole blood, isolated PBMCs, or DNA extracted from either of those sample types.

The chain uses TRBV7-2 and TRBJ2-5; 8 middle bases align to TRBD1. This clonotype originated in a woman aged 25-40 years who had recovered from COVID-19. The sample consisted of peripheral blood. The DNA is as follows: TGTGCCAGCAGCCGCCTATACGAAAGACAGGGGTGGGAGACCCAGTACTTC. Translation gives CASSRLYERQGWETQYF. Full variable domain (CDR3 extended with the reference TRBV7-2 and TRBJ2-5 proteins): GAGVSQSPSNKVTEKGKDVELRCDPISGHTALYWYRQSLGQGLEFLIYFQGNSAPDKSGLPSDRFSAERTGGSVSTLTIQRTQQEDSAVYLCASSRLYERQGWETQYFGPGTRLLVL.